This note documents a single TCR beta chain sequence. This entry is derived from a study of technical replicates of blood from several donors. The germline V gene has CDR1 GTSNPN and CDR2 SVGIG (reference sequence). The CDR3 is 14 residues long. Trimming left V 3 bases short and J 6 bases short, with 14 bases between. Data came from immunoSEQ multiplex PCR; TCRdb stores just in-frame clones and leaves some out. The sample records about 53,000 clones, roughly 84% being singletons. This chain links TRBV30 with TRBJ1-4, with a tentative D call TRBD1 (6 bases). This sequence was found in a human donor in good health. Some clones in this sample may be carry-over from other donors' samples. Input material: PBMCs. The DNA of the CDR3 is TGTGCCTGGAGGGACGAGGGGGGGGATGAAAAACTGTTTTTT. Protein: CAWRDEGGDEKLFF. Using reference TRBV30 and TRBJ1-4 for the parts outside the CDR3, the full variable domain is SQTIHQWPATLVQPVGSPLSLECTVEGTSNPNLYWYRQAAGRGLQLLFYSVGIGQISSEVPQNLSASRPQDRQFILSSKKLLLSDSGFYLCAWRDEGGDEKLFFGSGTQLSVL.